This T cell receptor (beta chain) stems from a study of blood T cells in healthy people across ages. There are 9 residues in the CDR3. Looked up from germline, CDR1 is SEHNR and CDR2 is FQNEAQ (reference sequence). Study-wide findings and caveats: Since the PBMCs were unsorted, naive and antigen-experienced cells could not be conclusively compared.

On this clonotype itself: As yet, its antigen is unknown.

Healthy Caucasian individuals from Russia aged about 6 to 90 served as donors. At least 7 million PBMCs were isolated per sample. Alongside a J-beta primer mix, a sample-barcoded 5' primer served in a second PCR lasting about 7 to 11 cycles. Via MiXCR, TCRdb re-called the 5' RACE reads, giving one row per CDR3 protein. The sample consists of 450,000 to 700,000 distinct CDR3 sequences, roughly a quarter of them appearing once. V usage is TRBV7-9 and J usage is TRBJ2-5; D not resolved. Sequenced input: blood. The source of this sequence is a woman between 65 and 79 years old in good health. As DNA, the CDR3 is TGTGCTGGAAGGGAGACCCAGTACTTC. This codes for CAGRETQYF.